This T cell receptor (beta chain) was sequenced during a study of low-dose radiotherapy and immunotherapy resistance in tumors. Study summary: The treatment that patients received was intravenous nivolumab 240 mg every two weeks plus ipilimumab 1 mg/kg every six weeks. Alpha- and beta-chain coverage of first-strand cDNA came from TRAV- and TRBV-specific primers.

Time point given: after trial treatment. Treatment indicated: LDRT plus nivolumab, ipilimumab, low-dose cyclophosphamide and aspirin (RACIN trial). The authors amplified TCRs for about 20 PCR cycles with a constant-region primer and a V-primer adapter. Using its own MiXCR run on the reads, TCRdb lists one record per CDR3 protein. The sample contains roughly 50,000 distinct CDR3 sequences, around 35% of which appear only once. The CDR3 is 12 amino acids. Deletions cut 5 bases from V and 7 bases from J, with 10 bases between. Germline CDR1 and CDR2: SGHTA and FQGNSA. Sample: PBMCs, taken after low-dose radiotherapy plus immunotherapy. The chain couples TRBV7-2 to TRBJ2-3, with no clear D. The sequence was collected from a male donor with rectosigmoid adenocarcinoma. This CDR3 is CASSRPDYTQYF. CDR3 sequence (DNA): TGTGCCAGCAGCCGCCCCGATTATACGCAGTATTTT. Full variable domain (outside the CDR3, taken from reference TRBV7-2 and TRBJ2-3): GAGVSQSPSNKVTEKGKDVELRCDPISGHTALYWYRQSLGQGLEFLIYFQGNSAPDKSGLPSDRFSAERTGGSVSTLTIQRTQQEDSAVYLCASSRPDYTQYFGPGTRLTVL.